This TCR beta chain was identified during a study of blood T cells in healthy people across ages. With a J-beta primer mix and a sample-barcoded 5' primer, a second PCR ran 7 to 11 cycles. The template-switch adaptor was a 5' adaptor with 12 random nucleotides. It tagged each cDNA molecule. TCRdb passed the 5' RACE reads through MiXCR, listing each CDR3 protein once. This table has over a million distinct CDR3 sequences, almost 60% appearing once. CDR1 MDHEN and CDR2 SYDVKM come from the germline V gene. CDR3 length equals 16 residues. V shed 6 bases, J shed 6 bases, and the junction held 10 bases outside the gene matches.

The chain couples TRBV28 to TRBJ1-4, with 10 positions matching TRBD1. The sequenced sample was blood. The TCR comes from a man younger than 35 in good health. The CDR3 sequence: CASSSPSGTGDEKLFF. The CDR3 bases are TGTGCCAGCAGCTCCCCCTCCGGGACAGGGGATGAAAAACTGTTTTTT.